This T cell receptor (beta chain) originates from a study of shared clonotypes between healthy human individuals. Naive CD8 isolation took CD45RO-negative cells positively selected for CCR7 and excluded terminally differentiated effector memory CD45RA+ cells. All donors were Caucasian adults living in Nashville, Tennessee. Notes on the study in general: The represented genetic and exposure-history diversity was limited by the small number of donors. Between a handful of donors, naive CD4 clonotypes were shared at a level of around 5.1%.

Clones were sequenced by immunoSEQ multiplex PCR, and TCRdb holds only the in-frame ones, with some missing. Of around 650,000 clones in the sample, roughly 95% were seen once. To note about this clone: Its antigen is currently unknown. The sample contains more than one DNA sequence encoding this CDR3.

Germline CDR1 SGHAT, CDR2 FQNNGV. The germline V and J ends were trimmed by 5 bases and 3 bases, with 11 bases remaining between them. This CDR3 has 13 amino acids. Sequencing was performed on naive CD8+ T cells sorted from blood. The gene calls are TRBV11-2 and TRBJ2-7; D might be TRBD1 or TRBD2, each matching 5 bases. This sequence originates from a woman younger than 45 in good health. The CDR3: CASSPGTVYEQYF. CDR3 DNA sequence: TGTGCCAGCAGCCCCGGGACGGTCTACGAGCAGTACTTC.